These 9 T cell receptor beta chains originate from one sample sequenced in a study of CD8+CD57+ T cells in acquired aplastic anemia. Profiling that covered TCR beta VDJ and CDR3 relied on genomic DNA as its template. TCRdb passed the reads through MiXCR, listing each CDR3 protein once. The sample contains fewer than 250,000 distinct CDR3 sequences, around 46% of which appear only once. By flow cytometry, patients selected for sequencing had shown an expansion of CD8+CD57+ cells. The sample consisted of sorted CD4+, CD8+, or CD8+CD57+ T cells (not recorded which) from PBMCs. These receptors came from a human donor with aplastic anemia.

This clonotype was recorded many times. The chain recombines TRBV20-1 with TRBJ2-7, with 12 bases matching TRBD2. The germline CDR1 and CDR2 sequences are DFQATT and SNEGSKA (reference sequence). J was trimmed by 1 base and V by 2 bases; bases with no gene match: 3. The CDR3 is made up of 15 amino acids. CDR3 protein: CSARRLAGESYEQYF. In DNA, the CDR3 is TGCAGTGCTAGACGACTAGCGGGAGAATCCTACGAGCAGTACTTC.

This clonotype was counted between two and nine times. The chain couples TRBV6-5 to TRBJ1-5; D is unclear. The CDR3 extends over 12 amino acids. The germline gives CDR1 MNHEY, CDR2 SVGAGI. The germline V and J ends were trimmed by 6 bases and 3 bases, with 6 bases remaining between them. The CDR3 region is CASSHPNQPQHF. The CDR3 nucleotides read TGTGCCAGCAGCCACCCCAATCAGCCCCAGCATTTT.

This clonotype showed up many times. V is TRBV4-3 and J is TRBJ2-7, with TRBD1 matching 7 bases. CDR3 size: 15 residues. V lost 0 bases and J lost 2; bases outside the gene matches: 4. Germline-derived CDR1 and CDR2 are LGHNA and YSLEER. The CDR3 nucleotides read TGCGCCAGCAGCCAAGACCGACAGGGACCCTACGAGCAGTACTTC. Amino acid sequence: CASSQDRQGPYEQYF.

The genes are TRBV30 and TRBJ1-4; D is unclear. V lost 1 base, J lost 7 bases, and 10 bases lay in between. Per the germline V gene, CDR1 is GTSNPN and CDR2 is SVGIG (reference sequence). The CDR3 covers 13 residues. The CDR3 loop is CAWSGQSSEKLFF. The CDR3 DNA reads as TGTGCCTGGAGTGGCCAGAGTAGTGAAAAACTGTTTTTT.

The chain carries TRBV25-1 and TRBJ2-5; 11 bases are shared with TRBD2. CDR3 length equals 15 residues. Per the germline V gene, CDR1 is MGHDK and CDR2 is SYGVNS. V shed 2 bases, J shed 5 bases, and the junction held 4 bases outside the gene matches. Here the CDR3 DNA reads TGTGCCAGCAGTGAAACTAGCGGGAGTCAGGAGACCCAGTACTTC. This sequence encodes CASSETSGSQETQYF.

A note on this clonotype: This may be a read error: a much more frequent sequence differs by one nucleotide. The chain couples TRBV12-3 or TRBV12-4 to TRBJ1-4; a possible D gene is TRBD1 (5 bases). The CDR3 runs to 15 residues. CDR3 loop: CASSLRGTTNEKPFF. CDR3 DNA sequence: TGTGCCAGCAGTTTAAGGGGAACAACTAATGAAAAACCGTTTTTT.

This clonotype was seen more than once but under ten times. The chain combines TRBV6-5 with TRBJ2-1; D is undetermined. Germline V lookup: CDR1 MNHEY, CDR2 SVGAGI. The ends were cut back, 8 bases at V and 2 bases at J, with 16 bases in the middle. The CDR3 is made up of 15 amino acids. The CDR3 DNA sequence: TGTGCCAGCCGCGAGACCGGTTTCGCCTACAATGAGCAGTTCTTC. It is translated as CASRETGFAYNEQFF.

This chain connects TRBV15 to TRBJ1-5; D may be TRBD1 (5 bases). The germline gives CDR1 LNHNV, CDR2 YYDKDF (reference sequence). V lost 5 bases and J lost 4, with 18 bases in between. The CDR3 is made up of 16 amino acids. CDR3 sequence: CATSSPGQGGNQPQHF. The CDR3 nucleotides are TGTGCCACCAGCTCCCCAGGGCAGGGAGGTAATCAGCCCCAGCATTTT.

A word on this clonotype: A much bigger clone sits one base away, suggesting this may be a read error. The chain couples TRBV5-6 to TRBJ2-7; 9 bases agree with TRBD1. Trimming at V came to 5 bases and at J to 6 bases, leaving 3 bases not matched to a gene. CDR3 length: 12 residues. The V gene's germline CDR1 is SGHDT and CDR2 YYEEEE. The CDR3 DNA reads TGTGCCAGCAGGGGGACAGGGACCGAGCAGTACTTC. Its translation: CASRGTGTEQYF.